Listed below are T cell receptor beta chains from one sample, sequenced in a study of Graves' ophthalmopathy and Graves' hyperthyroidism. TCRdb reprocessed the multiplex PCR reads with MiXCR, giving one entry per CDR3 protein. The sample has some 750,000 distinct CDR3 sequences, approximately 40% seen once; the top ten hold around 40%. Source material: peripheral blood. The receptors come from an adult man with Graves' ophthalmopathy. CDR3s include the opening cysteine and the closing phenylalanine or tryptophan. The order of the fields is J gene, clone size, V gene, D gene, CDR3 DNA, CDR3 protein. The D gene is left open where the match is weak. Size tells how often a clone was seen (once, few, many) or the class of an expanded clone, and some rows leave it out.

j_gene: TRBJ1-1; abundance: NA; v_gene: TRBV2; d_gene: TRBD1; CDR3nt: TGTGCCAGCAGTGCTACTCAGGGGGCGTCGAACACTGAAGCTTTCTTT; CDR3aa: CASSATQGASNTEAFF
j_gene: TRBJ1-3; abundance: many; v_gene: TRBV25-1; d_gene: NA; CDR3nt: TGTGCCAGCGGTGGAAACACCATATATTTT; CDR3aa: CASGGNTIYF
j_gene: TRBJ2-7; abundance: many; v_gene: TRBV10-3; d_gene: TRBD1; CDR3nt: TGTGCCGCGCCTCGGGACAGGGACGCGTCCTACGAGCAGTACTTC; CDR3aa: CAAPRDRDASYEQYF
j_gene: TRBJ1-1; abundance: few; v_gene: TRBV7-2; d_gene: NA; CDR3nt: TGTGCCAGCAGCTTACTCGGGGGCGCATCGGGGTACACTGAAGCTTTCTTT; CDR3aa: CASSLLGGASGYTEAFF
j_gene: TRBJ2-7; abundance: NA; v_gene: TRBV2; d_gene: NA; CDR3nt: TGTGCCAGCAGTGGAGGTTTAAGGGGTTTCGAGCAGTACTTC; CDR3aa: CASSGGLRGFEQYF
j_gene: TRBJ2-2; abundance: many; v_gene: TRBV10-3; d_gene: NA; CDR3nt: TGTGCCATCAGTGAGTCTGGCGGGGAGCTGTTTTTT; CDR3aa: CAISESGGELFF
j_gene: TRBJ1-1; abundance: many; v_gene: TRBV7-9; d_gene: TRBD1; CDR3nt: TGTGCCAGCAGCACCTTACAGGGGGTCGAAACTGAAGCTTTCTTT; CDR3aa: CASSTLQGVETEAFF
j_gene: TRBJ2-7; abundance: NA; v_gene: TRBV11-1; d_gene: TRBD1; CDR3nt: TGTGCCAGCAGCCGTAGTGCCGGGACAGAATACGAGCAGTACTTC; CDR3aa: CASSRSAGTEYEQYF
j_gene: TRBJ1-1; abundance: many; v_gene: TRBV5-1; d_gene: NA; CDR3nt: TGCGCCAGCAGCGCAACGGGACACAAGAACACTGAAGCTTTCTTT; CDR3aa: CASSATGHKNTEAFF
j_gene: TRBJ2-2; abundance: many; v_gene: TRBV7-9; d_gene: NA; CDR3nt: TGTGCCAGCAGCTTAGCCTTGGGTGCCGGGGAGCTGTTTTTT; CDR3aa: CASSLALGAGELFF
j_gene: TRBJ2-7; abundance: NA; v_gene: TRBV25-1; d_gene: NA; CDR3nt: TGTGCCAGCAGTGCTACCCCCAGCTCCTACGAGCAGTACTTC; CDR3aa: CASSATPSSYEQYF
j_gene: TRBJ1-2; abundance: many; v_gene: TRBV9; d_gene: NA; CDR3nt: TGTGCCAGCAGCGCCGGCTTCGATGCCTATGGCTACACCTTC; CDR3aa: CASSAGFDAYGYTF
j_gene: TRBJ2-7; abundance: NA; v_gene: TRBV7-6; d_gene: NA; CDR3nt: TGTGCCAGCAGCGCTAGGACAGACTACGAGCAGTACTTC; CDR3aa: CASSARTDYEQYF
j_gene: TRBJ2-7; abundance: NA; v_gene: TRBV12-3/TRBV12-4; d_gene: TRBD2; CDR3nt: TGTGCCAGCAGTTTTAGGCCTAGCGGGAGGGCCAGGGGGGAGCAGTACTTC; CDR3aa: CASSFRPSGRARGEQYF
j_gene: TRBJ1-3; abundance: many; v_gene: TRBV19; d_gene: NA; CDR3nt: TGTGCCAGTATGACGATGAGCTCTGGAAACACCATATATTTT; CDR3aa: CASMTMSSGNTIYF
j_gene: TRBJ1-1; abundance: many; v_gene: TRBV24-1; d_gene: NA; CDR3nt: TGTGCCACCAGTGATTGGGGCTACACTGAAGCTTTCTTT; CDR3aa: CATSDWGYTEAFF
j_gene: TRBJ1-4; abundance: NA; v_gene: TRBV6-5; d_gene: NA; CDR3nt: TGTGCCAGCAGTTACTCTGGGGCGGGAGAAAAACTGTTTTTT; CDR3aa: CASSYSGAGEKLFF
j_gene: TRBJ1-2; abundance: many; v_gene: TRBV7-9; d_gene: NA; CDR3nt: TGTGCCAGCAGCTTGGAGGGTGGAGGAGGCTACACCTTC; CDR3aa: CASSLEGGGGYTF
j_gene: TRBJ2-5; abundance: NA; v_gene: TRBV6-5; d_gene: NA; CDR3nt: TGTGCCAGCAGGGCCCCCAGGGCGGGGGAGACCCAGTACTTC; CDR3aa: CASRAPRAGETQYF
j_gene: TRBJ2-2; abundance: NA; v_gene: TRBV2; d_gene: TRBD2; CDR3nt: TGTGCCAGCAGGGGGACTAGCGGGGGGACCGGGGAGCTGTTTTTT; CDR3aa: CASRGTSGGTGELFF
j_gene: TRBJ1-1; abundance: NA; v_gene: TRBV29-1; d_gene: NA; CDR3nt: TGCAGCTATACATGGAACACTGAAGCTTTCTTT; CDR3aa: CSYTWNTEAFF
j_gene: TRBJ1-6; abundance: many; v_gene: TRBV9; d_gene: NA; CDR3nt: TGTGCCAGCAGCGTAGAGGCAGTTAATTCACCCCTCCACTTT; CDR3aa: CASSVEAVNSPLHF
j_gene: TRBJ1-4; abundance: many; v_gene: TRBV9; d_gene: TRBD1; CDR3nt: TGTGCCAGCAGCCCTGGGACAGGGTACGAAAAACTGTTTTTT; CDR3aa: CASSPGTGYEKLFF
j_gene: TRBJ1-5; abundance: NA; v_gene: TRBV11-2; d_gene: TRBD1; CDR3nt: TGTGCCAGCAGCCCAGACAGGGGTTGGAGCAATCAGCCCCAGCATTTT; CDR3aa: CASSPDRGWSNQPQHF
j_gene: TRBJ2-5; abundance: many; v_gene: TRBV10-3; d_gene: NA; CDR3nt: TGTGCCATCACCGAGGTCCCCGGAGAGACCCAGTACTTC; CDR3aa: CAITEVPGETQYF